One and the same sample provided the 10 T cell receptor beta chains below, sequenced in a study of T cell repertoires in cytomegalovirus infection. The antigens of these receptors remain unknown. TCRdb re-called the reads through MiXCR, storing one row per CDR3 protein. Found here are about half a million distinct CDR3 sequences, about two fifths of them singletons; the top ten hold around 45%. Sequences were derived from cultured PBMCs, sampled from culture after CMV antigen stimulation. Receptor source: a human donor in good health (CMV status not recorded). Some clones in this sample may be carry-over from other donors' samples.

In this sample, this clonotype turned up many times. In DNA, the CDR3 is TGTGCCAGCACCCTAGTTGCTAGCGGGAGCTACGAGCAGTACTTC. Translation: CASTLVASGSYEQYF. The rearrangement links TRBV7-2 to TRBJ2-7, with 10 bases fitting TRBD2. CDR3 length: 15 residues. V lost 7 bases, J lost 3 bases, and 9 bases stayed unmatched. Germline V gene data show CDR1 as SGHTA and CDR2 as FQGNSA. The variable domain in full, completed from reference TRBV7-2 and TRBJ2-7, reads GAGVSQSPSNKVTEKGKDVELRCDPISGHTALYWYRQSLGQGLEFLIYFQGNSAPDKSGLPSDRFSAERTGGSVSTLTIQRTQQEDSAVYLCASTLVASGSYEQYFGPGTRLTVT.

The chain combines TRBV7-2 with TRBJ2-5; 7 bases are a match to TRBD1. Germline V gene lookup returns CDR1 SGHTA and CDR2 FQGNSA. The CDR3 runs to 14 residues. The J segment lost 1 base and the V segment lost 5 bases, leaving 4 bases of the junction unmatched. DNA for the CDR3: TGTGCCAGCAGCATGACAGGGATCCAAGAGACCCAGTACTTC. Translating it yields CASSMTGIQETQYF.

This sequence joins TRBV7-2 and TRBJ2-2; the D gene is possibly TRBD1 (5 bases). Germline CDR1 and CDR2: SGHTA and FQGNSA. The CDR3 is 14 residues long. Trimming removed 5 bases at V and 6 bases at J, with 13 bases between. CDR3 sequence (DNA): TGTGCCAGCAGCCAGGACATAGCCGCCGGGGAGCTGTTTTTT. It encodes CASSQDIAAGELFF.

CDR3 bases: TGTGCCAGCAGCTTGGGACAGGGGGGGATCGCTTTCTTT. The encoded protein is CASSLGQGGIAFF. The V gene is TRBV11-2, the J gene TRBJ1-1; the match to TRBD1 covers 11 bases. This CDR3 region has 13 residues. The germline gives CDR1 SGHAT, CDR2 FQNNGV. V lost 3 bases to trimming and J lost 11 bases; unmatched junction nucleotides: 5.

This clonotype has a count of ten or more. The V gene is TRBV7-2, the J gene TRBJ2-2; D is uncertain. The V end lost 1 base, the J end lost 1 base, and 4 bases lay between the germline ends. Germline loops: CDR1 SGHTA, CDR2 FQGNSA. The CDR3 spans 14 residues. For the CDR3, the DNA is TGTGCCAGCAGCTTAGTAGGGAACACCGGGGAGCTGTTTTTT. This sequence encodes CASSLVGNTGELFF.

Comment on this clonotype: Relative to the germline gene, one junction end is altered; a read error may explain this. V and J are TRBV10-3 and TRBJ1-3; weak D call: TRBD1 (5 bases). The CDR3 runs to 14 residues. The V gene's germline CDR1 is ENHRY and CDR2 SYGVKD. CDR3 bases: TGTGCCTCCGCCCAAGGGGCGTCTGGAAACACCGTATATTTT. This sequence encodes CASAQGASGNTVYF.

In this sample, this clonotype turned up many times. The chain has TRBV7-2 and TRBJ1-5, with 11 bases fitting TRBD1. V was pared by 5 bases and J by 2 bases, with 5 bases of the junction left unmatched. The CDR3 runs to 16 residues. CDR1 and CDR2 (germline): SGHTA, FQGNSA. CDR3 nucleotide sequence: TGTGCCAGCAGCACAGGGACAGGGGGGGGCAATCAGCCCCAGCATTTT. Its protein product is CASSTGTGGGNQPQHF.

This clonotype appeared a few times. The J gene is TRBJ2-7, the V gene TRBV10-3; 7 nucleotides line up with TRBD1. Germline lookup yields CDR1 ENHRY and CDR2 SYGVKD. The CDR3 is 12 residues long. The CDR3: CAIGDRTYEQYF. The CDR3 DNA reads TGTGCGATCGGGGACAGAACCTACGAGCAGTACTTC.

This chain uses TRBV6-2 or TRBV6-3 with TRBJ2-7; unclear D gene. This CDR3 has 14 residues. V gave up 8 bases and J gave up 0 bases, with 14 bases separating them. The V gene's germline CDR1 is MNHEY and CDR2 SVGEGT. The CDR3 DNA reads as TGTGCCAGCCTCGCCGCGGCTTACTCCTACGAGCAGTACTTC. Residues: CASLAAAYSYEQYF.

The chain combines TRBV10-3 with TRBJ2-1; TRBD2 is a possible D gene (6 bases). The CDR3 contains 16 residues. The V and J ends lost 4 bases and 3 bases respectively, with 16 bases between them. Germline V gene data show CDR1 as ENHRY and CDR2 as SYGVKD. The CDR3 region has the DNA TGTGCCATCAGTGGGGCCCCCGGAGGGAACTACAATGAGCAGTTCTTC. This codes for CAISGAPGGNYNEQFF.